This T cell receptor beta chain is from a study of tumor-infiltrating lymphocytes in primary liver carcinoma. As for the study in general: Between about 4.2 and 10 cm across, the tumors were all of stage T1-T3 N0M0. In every tissue type, samples returned a similar yield of roughly 3.65 to 8 million productive TCRbeta reads.

This CDR3 region has 16 residues. V was clipped by 5 bases and J by 12 bases; unmatched bases: 18. Looked up from germline, CDR1 is SGHAT and CDR2 is FQDESV (reference sequence). The input was 450 to 500 ng total RNA; TCR beta cDNA was made from it with a constant-region primer. Amplification in three nested multiplex PCR rounds with slightly modified ARM-PCR gave rise to TCR beta libraries. Two initial PCR rounds of around 9 cycles each paired TRBV1-TRBV30 forward primers with a C-beta reverse primer. TCRdb used MiXCR to reprocess the multiplex PCR reads, holding one entry per CDR3 protein. The repertoire holds more than 50,000 distinct CDR3 sequences, with about 80% as singletons. From unsorted bulk tissue weighing roughly 17-34 mg, DNA and RNA were co-extracted. This clonotype was seen more than once but under ten times.

The sequencing input was liver tumor tissue from sampling region 2. Specified subset: tumor region T2, inferior pole. The clonotype was recovered from a middle-aged man with primary liver carcinoma and hepatitis B virus infection. This sequence joins TRBV11-1 and TRBJ2-3; 9 bases fit TRBD2. The CDR3 loop is CASSLGTSIQTDTQYF. The CDR3 coding sequence is TGTGCCAGCAGCCTCGGGACTAGCATACAAACAGACACACAGTATTTT. The full variable domain, completed using reference TRBV11-1 and TRBJ2-3, is EAEVAQSPRYKITEKSQAVAFWCDPISGHATLYWYRQILGQGPELLVQFQDESVVDDSQLPKDRFSAERLKGVDSTLKIQPAELGDSAMYLCASSLGTSIQTDTQYFGPGTRLTVL.